This TCR beta chain appears in the sequencing data of a study of T cells in Graves' hyperthyroidism and ophthalmopathy. Overall study results and limits: Most clonotypes expanded in the thyroid (above 0.001) were also present in blood.

The ends lost 0 bases at V and 5 bases at J; junction bases unmatched: 9. CDR3 length: 17 amino acids. This clonotype has just a few counts. The antigen remains undetermined. Amplification of TCR beta CDR3 regions used RNA as the template. The primer set for the first-round RT-PCR of the TCR CDR3 was HTBI. MiXCR, applied by TCRdb to the multiplex PCR reads, yields one record per CDR3 protein. The sample consists of more than 500,000 distinct CDR3 sequences, approximately 16% of them appearing once. The rearrangement links TRBV12-3 or TRBV12-4 to TRBJ2-1; TRBD2 aligns across 8 bases. The receptor comes from a woman aged 30 to 39 with Graves' ophthalmopathy. Material for sequencing was blood. The CDR3 nucleotides read TGTGCCAGCAGTTTAGCGCATGGTAGCGGGGCCAACAATGAGCAGTTCTTC. Translation gives CASSLAHGSGANNEQFF.